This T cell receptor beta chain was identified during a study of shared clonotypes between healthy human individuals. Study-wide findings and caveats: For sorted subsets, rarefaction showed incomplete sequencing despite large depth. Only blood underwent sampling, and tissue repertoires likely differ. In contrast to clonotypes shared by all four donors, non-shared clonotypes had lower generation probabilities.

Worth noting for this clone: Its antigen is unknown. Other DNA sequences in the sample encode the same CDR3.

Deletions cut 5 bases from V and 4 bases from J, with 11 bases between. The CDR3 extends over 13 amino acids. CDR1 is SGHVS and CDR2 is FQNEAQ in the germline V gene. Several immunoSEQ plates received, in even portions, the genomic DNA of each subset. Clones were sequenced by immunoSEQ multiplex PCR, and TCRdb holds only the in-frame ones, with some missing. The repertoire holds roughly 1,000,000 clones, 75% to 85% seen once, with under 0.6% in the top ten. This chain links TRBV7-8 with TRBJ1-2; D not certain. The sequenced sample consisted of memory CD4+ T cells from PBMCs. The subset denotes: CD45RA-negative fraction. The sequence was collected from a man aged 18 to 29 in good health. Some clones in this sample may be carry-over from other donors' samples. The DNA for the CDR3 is TGTGCCAGCAGCCTCTCGGTTGCCTATGGCTACACCTTC. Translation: CASSLSVAYGYTF. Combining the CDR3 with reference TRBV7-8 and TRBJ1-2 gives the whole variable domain GAGVSQSPRYKVAKRGQDVALRCDPISGHVSLFWYQQALGQGPEFLTYFQNEAQLDKSGLPSDRFFAERPEGSVSTLKIQRTQQEDSAVYLCASSLSVAYGYTFGSGTRLTVV.